These 19 T cell receptor beta chains were all obtained from the same sample, sequenced in a study of identical twins. TCRdb itself ran the 5' RACE reads through MiXCR, one entry per CDR3 protein. The sample lists over 200,000 distinct CDR3 sequences; about a tenth were seen once. The sequencing sample was made of memory (CD45RO+) T cells sorted from blood. The receptors here all came from a woman in her late teens or twenties in good health.

This clonotype was counted a few times. The V call is TRBV18, the J call TRBJ1-2; no clear D gene. This CDR3 region has 12 residues. Germline V gives CDR1 KGHSH, CDR2 LQKENI. Deletions cut 6 bases from V and 6 bases from J, with 11 bases between. CDR3 DNA: TGTGCCAGCTCGGCCACACTCGATGGCTACACCTTC. Translated, it gives CASSATLDGYTF.

The chain recombines TRBV15 with TRBJ2-3; 10 positions agree with TRBD2. CDR1 is LNHNV, CDR2 YYDKDF, per germline (reference sequence). CDR3 length: 14 residues. The V segment lost 7 bases and the J segment 3 bases; nucleotides outside the gene matches: 4. CDR3 in amino acids: CATKVAGGTDTQYF. For the CDR3, the DNA is TGTGCCACCAAAGTAGCGGGGGGTACAGATACGCAGTATTTT.

This clonotype was counted a few times. The V and J genes are TRBV12-3 or TRBV12-4 and TRBJ2-1; 10 bases align to TRBD2. V gave up 5 bases and J gave up 12 bases; unmatched junction bases: 4. CDR3 size: 12 residues. CDR3 coding DNA: TGTGCCAGCAGTAGCGGGGGGGGCGGGCAGTTCTTC. Encoded protein: CASSSGGGGQFF.

The chain combines TRBV6-1 with TRBJ2-7, with TRBD1 identical over 9 bases. Trimming at V came to 6 bases and at J to 7 bases, leaving 10 bases not matched to a gene. The CDR3 is 14 residues long. The germline gives CDR1 MNHNS, CDR2 SASEGT. CDR3 sequence (DNA): TGTGCCAGCAGCCCCGGGACAGGGTTGCGAGAGCAGTACTTC. Residues: CASSPGTGLREQYF.

Ten or more counts support this clonotype. The gene calls are TRBV11-2 and TRBJ2-2, with 9 bases fitting TRBD1. V shed 5 bases, J shed 5 bases, and the junction held 6 bases outside the gene matches. Germline CDR1 SGHAT, CDR2 FQNNGV. There are 15 residues in the CDR3. CDR3 sequence (DNA): TGTGCCAGCAGCCGGAACAGGGGGCAGACCGGGGAGCTGTTTTTT. Translated, it gives CASSRNRGQTGELFF.

The CDR3 coding sequence is TGTGCCAGCAGCTTAGCGATTCGGGGTAACTATGGCTACACCTTC. Translation gives CASSLAIRGNYGYTF. The chain is built from TRBV7-9 and TRBJ1-2; D is undetermined. Trimming stripped 0 bases from V and 1 base from J, with 9 bases between. Germline-derived CDR1 and CDR2 are SEHNR and FQNEAQ (reference sequence). The CDR3 runs to 15 residues.

This clonotype has more than one count but fewer than ten. V gene TRBV29-1 combines with J gene TRBJ2-5; no clear D gene. The CDR3 is 14 residues long. Germline V gene sequence: CDR1 SQVTM, CDR2 ANQGSEA. V was clipped by 5 bases and J by 3 bases, with 16 bases between them. DNA for the CDR3: TGCAGCGTTAGGGCTGGCGGAAGGGAAGAGACCCAGTACTTC. Amino acids: CSVRAGGREETQYF. Variable domain in full (rest from reference TRBV29-1 and TRBJ2-5): SAVISQKPSRDICQRGTSLTIQCQVDSQVTMMFWYRQQPGQSLTLIATANQGSEATYESGFVIDKFPISRPNLTFSTLTVSNMSPEDSSIYLCSVRAGGREETQYFGPGTRLLVL.

This clonotype was found a few times. The chain recombines TRBV7-8 with TRBJ2-1, with 11 bases that match TRBD1. Germline CDR1 is SGHVS and CDR2 is FQNEAQ. V lost 5 bases, J lost 2 bases, and 2 bases stayed unmatched. The CDR3 is 15 residues long. DNA of the CDR3: TGTGCCAGCAGCAAGGACAGGGGGCCCTACAATGAGCAGTTCTTC. It translates to CASSKDRGPYNEQFF.

This clonotype was detected many times. The chain recombines TRBV29-1 with TRBJ2-5, with 10 bases fitting TRBD2. CDR1 is SQVTM, CDR2 ANQGSEA, per germline. The CDR3 covers 16 residues. V shed 1 base and J 7 bases; nucleotides not matched to a gene: 12. The chain's CDR3 is CSVEASSGGASGTQYF. The CDR3, as DNA: TGCAGCGTTGAAGCCTCAAGCGGGGGGGCGAGTGGGACCCAGTACTTC.

This chain uses TRBV6-1 with TRBJ2-2; 7 bases match TRBD1. Trimming at V came to 1 base and at J to 0 bases, leaving 2 bases not matched to a gene. Germline lookup yields CDR1 MNHNS and CDR2 SASEGT. The CDR3 totals 16 residues. The CDR3 sequence is CASSEEGQPNTGELFF. The CDR3 coding sequence is TGTGCCAGCAGTGAAGAGGGACAGCCGAACACCGGGGAGCTGTTTTTT.

This clonotype was recorded many times. The V and J genes are TRBV6-2 or TRBV6-3 and TRBJ2-5, with 11 positions matching TRBD1. Germline CDR1 MNHEY, CDR2 SVGEGT. This CDR3 is built from 16 residues. The V segment lost 0 bases and the J segment 5 bases; nucleotides outside the gene matches: 5. The chain's CDR3 is CASSYSRTGGAETQYF. In DNA, the CDR3 is TGTGCCAGCAGTTACTCGCGGACAGGGGGCGCGGAGACCCAGTACTTC.

There are many counts of this clonotype. This sequence joins TRBV15 and TRBJ1-5, with 8 bases aligning to TRBD1. Germline CDR1 reads LNHNV; CDR2 reads YYDKDF (reference sequence). The CDR3 length is 16 residues. Germline trimming cut 0 bases from V and 6 bases from J; bases unmatched to any gene: 7. The CDR3 DNA reads as TGTGCCACCAGCAGAGATGGACAGGGCGCGGGTCAGCCCCAGCATTTT. Its translation is CATSRDGQGAGQPQHF.

This clonotype occurred a few times. V is TRBV24-1 and J is TRBJ2-2, with D perhaps TRBD1 or TRBD2 (6 bases each). From germline, CDR1 is KGHDR and CDR2 SFDVKD. This CDR3 is 13 amino acids long. V lost 12 bases, J lost 3 bases, and 13 bases lay in between. The chain's CDR3 is CAARDTDTGELFF. DNA of the CDR3: TGTGCCGCGCGGGACACCGACACCGGGGAGCTGTTTTTT.

There are many counts of this clonotype. CDR3 DNA: TGTGCCAGCAGCTTACGGTCTAGCGCTTCTAGCACAGATACGCAGTATTTT. Its protein product is CASSLRSSASSTDTQYF. The chain is built from TRBV7-6 and TRBJ2-3; tentatively, D is TRBD2 (6 bases). V was trimmed by 2 bases and J by 0 bases, leaving 15 bases between them. The CDR3 has 17 amino acids. CDR1 and CDR2 from the germline V gene are SGHVS and FNYEAQ.

By share, this clonotype counts as large (0.1 to 1%). The V gene is TRBV4-3, the J gene TRBJ2-2; D possibly matches TRBD1 or TRBD2 (5 bases each). This CDR3 is 16 amino acids long. Trimming pared 2 bases from V and 2 bases from J, leaving 12 bases between. Per the germline V gene, CDR1 is LGHNA and CDR2 is YSLEER. The CDR3 protein is CASSQNRDPNTGELFF. CDR3 DNA: TGCGCCAGCAGCCAAAACCGGGACCCTAACACCGGGGAGCTGTTTTTT.

The rearrangement uses TRBV7-9 and TRBJ2-5; D remains unclear. This CDR3 spans 12 amino acids. Trimming took off 4 bases at V and 4 bases at J, with 7 bases between the two ends. Per germline, CDR1 SEHNR and CDR2 FQNEAQ (reference sequence). The CDR3 DNA reads TGTGCCAGCAGCTCCGAGTTAGAGACCCAGTACTTC. Translated, it gives CASSSELETQYF. Looking up the rest from reference TRBV7-9 and TRBJ2-5 gives the full variable domain: DTGVSQNPRHKITKRGQNVTFRCDPISEHNRLYWYRQTLGQGPEFLTYFQNEAQLEKSRLLSDRFSAERPKGSFSTLEIQRTEQGDSAMYLCASSSELETQYFGPGTRLLVL.

This clonotype was counted at least ten times. The chain uses TRBV5-1 and TRBJ2-5; possibly TRBD2 for D (6 bases). In germline, CDR1 is SGHRS, CDR2 YFSETQ. V lost 7 bases to trimming and J lost 5 bases, with 15 bases between them. The CDR3 consists of 13 residues. In DNA, the CDR3 is TGCGCCAGCGACTCACTAGCAGGGGAGACCCAGTACTTC. Its translation: CASDSLAGETQYF.

This clonotype was found many times. The chain employs TRBV12-3 or TRBV12-4 and TRBJ1-3; D ambiguous. V dropped 5 bases and J dropped 1 base, with 6 bases sitting between them. The CDR3 runs to 13 residues. The CDR3 region is CASSGGSGNTIYF. As DNA, the CDR3 is TGTGCCAGCAGTGGAGGGTCTGGAAACACCATATATTTT.

The rearrangement links TRBV6-5 to TRBJ2-3; TRBD1 matches at 8 bases. This CDR3 contains 14 residues. With 4 bases clipped from V and 7 bases from J, the junction kept 7 bases outside the gene matches. Germline CDR1 and CDR2: MNHEY and SVGAGI. CDR3: CASSSGGDTNTQYF. In DNA, the CDR3 is TGTGCCAGCAGTTCAGGGGGCGATACAAATACGCAGTATTTT.